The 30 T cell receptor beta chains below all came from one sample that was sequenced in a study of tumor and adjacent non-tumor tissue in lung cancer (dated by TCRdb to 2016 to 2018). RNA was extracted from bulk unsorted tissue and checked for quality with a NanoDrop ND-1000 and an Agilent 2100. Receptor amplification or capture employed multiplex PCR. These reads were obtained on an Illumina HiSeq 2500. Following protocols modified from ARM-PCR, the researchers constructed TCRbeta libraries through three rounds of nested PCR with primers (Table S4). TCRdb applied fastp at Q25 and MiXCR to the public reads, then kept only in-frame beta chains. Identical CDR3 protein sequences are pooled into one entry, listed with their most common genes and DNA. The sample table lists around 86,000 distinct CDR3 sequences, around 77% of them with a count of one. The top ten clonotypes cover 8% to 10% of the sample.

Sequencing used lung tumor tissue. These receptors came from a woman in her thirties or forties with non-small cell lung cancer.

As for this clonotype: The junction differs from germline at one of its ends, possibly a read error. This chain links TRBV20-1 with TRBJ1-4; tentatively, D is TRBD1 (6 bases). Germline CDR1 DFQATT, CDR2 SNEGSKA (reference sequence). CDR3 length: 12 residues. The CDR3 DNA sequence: TGCAGTGCTGGGGGCGGTAATGAAAGACTGTTTTTT. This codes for CSAGGGNERLFF.

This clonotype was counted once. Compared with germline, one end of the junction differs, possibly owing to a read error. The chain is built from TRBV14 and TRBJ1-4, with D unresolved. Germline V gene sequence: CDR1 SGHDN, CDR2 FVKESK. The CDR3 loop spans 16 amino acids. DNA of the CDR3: TGTGCCAGCAACCCGACGTCGGCGGTCAAAAATGGAAAACTGTTTTTT. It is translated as CASNPTSAVKNGKLFF.

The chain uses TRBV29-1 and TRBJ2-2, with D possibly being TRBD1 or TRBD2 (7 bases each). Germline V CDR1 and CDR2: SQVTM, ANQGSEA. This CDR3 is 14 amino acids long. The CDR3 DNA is TGCGGCGGGACAGTCGGGAGGTACGTCGGGGAGCTGTTTTTT. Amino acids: CGGTVGRYVGELFF.

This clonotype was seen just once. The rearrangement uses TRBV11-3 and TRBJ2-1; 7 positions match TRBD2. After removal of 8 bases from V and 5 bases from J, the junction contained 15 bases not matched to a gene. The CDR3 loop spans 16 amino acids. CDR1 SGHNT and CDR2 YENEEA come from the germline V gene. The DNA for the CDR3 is TGTGCCAGCTGCGATCCTGGACTAGTGGCCAACAATGAGCAGTTCTTC. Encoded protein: CASCDPGLVANNEQFF.

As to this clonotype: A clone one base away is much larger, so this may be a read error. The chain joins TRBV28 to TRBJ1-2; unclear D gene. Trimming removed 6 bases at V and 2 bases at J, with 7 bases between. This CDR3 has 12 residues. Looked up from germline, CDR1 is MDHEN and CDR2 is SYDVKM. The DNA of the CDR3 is TGTGCCAGCAGGGGCGCCAACTATGGCTACACCTTC. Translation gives CASRGANYGYTF.

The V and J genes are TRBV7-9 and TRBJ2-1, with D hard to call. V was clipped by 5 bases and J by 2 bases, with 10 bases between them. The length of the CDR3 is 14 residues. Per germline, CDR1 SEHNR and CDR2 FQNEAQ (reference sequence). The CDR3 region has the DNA TGTGCCAGCAGCCCTATTATAACCTACAATGAGCAGTTCTTC. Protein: CASSPIITYNEQFF.

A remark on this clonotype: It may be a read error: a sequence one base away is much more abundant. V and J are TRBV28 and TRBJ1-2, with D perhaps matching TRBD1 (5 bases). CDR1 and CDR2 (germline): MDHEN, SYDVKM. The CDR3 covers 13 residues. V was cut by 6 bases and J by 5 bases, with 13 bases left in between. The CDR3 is CASRRDSVYGYTF. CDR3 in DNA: TGTGCCAGCAGACGGGACTCTGTATATGGCTACACCTTC.

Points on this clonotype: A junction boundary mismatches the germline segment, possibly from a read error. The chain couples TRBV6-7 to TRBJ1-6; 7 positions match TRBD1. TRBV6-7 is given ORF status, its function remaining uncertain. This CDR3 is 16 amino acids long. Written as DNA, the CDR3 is TGTGCCAGCAGTTACCTTGACAGGGTAGGAAGCTCACCCCACCACTTT. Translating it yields CASSYLDRVGSSPHHF.

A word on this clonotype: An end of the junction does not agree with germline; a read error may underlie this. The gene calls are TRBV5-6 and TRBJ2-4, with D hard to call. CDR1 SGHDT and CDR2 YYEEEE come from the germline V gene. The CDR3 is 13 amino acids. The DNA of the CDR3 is TGTGCCAGCAGCTTGGGACTGGGAACCATTCTGTACTTC. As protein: CASSLGLGTILYF. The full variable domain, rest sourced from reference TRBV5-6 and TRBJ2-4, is DAGVTQSPTHLIKTRGQQVTLRCSPKSGHDTVSWYQQALGQGPQFIFQYYEEEERQRGNFPDRFSGHQFPNYSSELNVNALLLGDSALYLCASSLGLGTILYFGAGTRLSVL.

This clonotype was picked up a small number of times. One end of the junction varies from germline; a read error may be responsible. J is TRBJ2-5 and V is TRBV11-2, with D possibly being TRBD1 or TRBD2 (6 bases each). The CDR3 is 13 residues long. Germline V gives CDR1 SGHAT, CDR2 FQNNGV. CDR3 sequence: CASGPGARETQYF. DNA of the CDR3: TGTGCCAGCGGCCCGGGGGCGCGAGAGACTCAGTACTTC. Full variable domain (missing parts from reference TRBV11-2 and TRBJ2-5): EAGVAQSPRYKIIEKRQSVAFWCNPISGHATLYWYQQILGQGPKLLIQFQNNGVVDDSQLPKDRFSAERLKGVDSTLKIQPAKLEDSAVYLCASGPGARETQYFGPGTRLLVL.

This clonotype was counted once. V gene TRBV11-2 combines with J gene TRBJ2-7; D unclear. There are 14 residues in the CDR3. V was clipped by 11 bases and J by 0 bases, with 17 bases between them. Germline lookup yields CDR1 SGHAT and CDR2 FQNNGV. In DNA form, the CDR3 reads TGTGCCTGCGGCTTAGTCCCAAACTCCTACGAGCAGTACTTC. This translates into CACGLVPNSYEQYF.

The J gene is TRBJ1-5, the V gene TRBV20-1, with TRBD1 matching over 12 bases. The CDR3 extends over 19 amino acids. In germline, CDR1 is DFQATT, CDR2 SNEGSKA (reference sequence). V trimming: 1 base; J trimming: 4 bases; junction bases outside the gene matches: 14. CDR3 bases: TGCAGTGCTAGAGCTCATAGTGGGGACAGGGGGCGCGGAAATCAGCCCCAGCATTTT. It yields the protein CSARAHSGDRGRGNQPQHF.

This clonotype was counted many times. CDR3 nucleotide sequence: TGCGCCAGCAGCCAAGGTCACAGGAGGTTGAACACTGAAGCTTTCTTT. Amino acids: CASSQGHRRLNTEAFF. This chain connects TRBV4-1 to TRBJ1-1, with D perhaps TRBD1 (5 bases). This CDR3 has 16 amino acids. V lost 1 base and J lost 0, with 12 bases in between. Germline CDR1 reads MGHRA; CDR2 reads YSYEKL.

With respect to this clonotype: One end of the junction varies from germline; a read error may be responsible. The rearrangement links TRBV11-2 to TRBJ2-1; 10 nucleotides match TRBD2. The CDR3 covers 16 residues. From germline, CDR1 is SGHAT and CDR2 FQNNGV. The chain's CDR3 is CTSSLGPLAGCNELFF. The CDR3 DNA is TGTACCAGCAGCTTAGGGCCACTAGCGGGGTGCAATGAGCTGTTCTTC.

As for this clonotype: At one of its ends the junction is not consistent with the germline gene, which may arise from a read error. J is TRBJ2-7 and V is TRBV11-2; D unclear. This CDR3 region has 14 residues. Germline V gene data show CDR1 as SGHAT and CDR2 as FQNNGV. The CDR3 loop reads CVSSSVSNSYEQYF. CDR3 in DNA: TGTGTCAGCAGCTCGGTCTCAAACTCCTACGAGCAGTACTTC.

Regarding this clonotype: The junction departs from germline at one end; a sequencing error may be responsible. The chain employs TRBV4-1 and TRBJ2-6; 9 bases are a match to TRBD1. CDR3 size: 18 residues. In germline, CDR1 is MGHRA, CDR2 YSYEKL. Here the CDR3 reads CASSSQPGQGPGVNVLTF. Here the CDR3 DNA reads TGCGCCAGTAGTTCTCAACCGGGACAGGGACCTGGGGTCAACGTCCTGACTTTC.

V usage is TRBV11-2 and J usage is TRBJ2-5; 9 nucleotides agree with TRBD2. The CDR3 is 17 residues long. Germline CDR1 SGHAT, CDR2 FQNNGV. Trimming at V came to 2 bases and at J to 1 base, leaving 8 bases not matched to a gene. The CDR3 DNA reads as TGTGCCAGCAGCTTAAACTTAGCGGGGGAGCCCCAAGAGACCCAGTACTTC. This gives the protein CASSLNLAGEPQETQYF.

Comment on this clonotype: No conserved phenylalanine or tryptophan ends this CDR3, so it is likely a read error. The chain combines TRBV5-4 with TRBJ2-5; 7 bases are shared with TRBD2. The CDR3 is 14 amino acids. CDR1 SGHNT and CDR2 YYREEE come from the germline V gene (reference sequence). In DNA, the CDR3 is TGTGGCAGCGGCTTTGGCGGGGGCCAAGAGACCCAGTACTTG. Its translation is CGSGFGGGQETQYL.

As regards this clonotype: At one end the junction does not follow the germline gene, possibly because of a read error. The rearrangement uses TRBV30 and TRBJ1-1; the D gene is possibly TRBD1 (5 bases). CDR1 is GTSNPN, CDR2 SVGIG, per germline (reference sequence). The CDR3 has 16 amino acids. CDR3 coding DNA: TGTGCCTGGAGTGTACCCGGGGGTGGAATGAACAATGAAGCTTTCTTT. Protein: CAWSVPGGGMNNEAFF.

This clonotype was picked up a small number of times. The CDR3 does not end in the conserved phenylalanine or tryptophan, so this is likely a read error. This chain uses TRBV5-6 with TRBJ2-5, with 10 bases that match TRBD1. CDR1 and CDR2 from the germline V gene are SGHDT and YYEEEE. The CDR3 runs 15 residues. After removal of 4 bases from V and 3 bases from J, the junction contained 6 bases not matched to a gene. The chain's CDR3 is CASSPGQGYKETQYL. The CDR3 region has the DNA TGTGCCAGCAGCCCGGGACAGGGGTACAAAGAGACCCAGTACCTC.

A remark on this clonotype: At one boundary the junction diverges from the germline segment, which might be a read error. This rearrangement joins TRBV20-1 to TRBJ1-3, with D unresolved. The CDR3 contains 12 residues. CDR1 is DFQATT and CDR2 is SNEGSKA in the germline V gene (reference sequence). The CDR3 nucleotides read TGCAGTGCTTTGAGCTTTGGAAACACCACATATTTT. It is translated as CSALSFGNTTYF.

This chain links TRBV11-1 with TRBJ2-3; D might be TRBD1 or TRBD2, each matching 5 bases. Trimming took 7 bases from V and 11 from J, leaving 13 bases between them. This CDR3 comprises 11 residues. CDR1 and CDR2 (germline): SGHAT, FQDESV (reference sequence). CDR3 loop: CASNYLRGQYF. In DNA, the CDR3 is TGTGCCAGCAACTATCTGAGGGGGCAGTATTTT.

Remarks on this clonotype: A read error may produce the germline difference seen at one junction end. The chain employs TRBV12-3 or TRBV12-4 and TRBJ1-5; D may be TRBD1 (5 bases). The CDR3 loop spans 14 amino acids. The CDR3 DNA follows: TGTGCCAGCAGAAACGGGGCCGTTAGTTCACCCCGGCATTTT. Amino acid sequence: CASRNGAVSSPRHF.

CDR3 nucleotides: TGCGCCAGCGGAAACAGGGTTGGAACCGGGGAGCTGTTTTTT. Encoded protein: CASGNRVGTGELFF. This chain uses TRBV5-1 with TRBJ2-2, with a weak D call TRBD1 (6 bases). CDR1 and CDR2 (germline): SGHRS, YFSETQ. Trimming took off 7 bases at V and 5 bases at J, with 15 bases between the two ends. The CDR3 is made up of 14 amino acids.

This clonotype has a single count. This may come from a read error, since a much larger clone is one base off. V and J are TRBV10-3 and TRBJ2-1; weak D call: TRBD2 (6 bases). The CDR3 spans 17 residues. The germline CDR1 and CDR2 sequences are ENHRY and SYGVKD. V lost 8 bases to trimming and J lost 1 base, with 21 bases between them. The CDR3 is CAIGNPLGLGSYNEQFF. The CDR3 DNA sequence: TGTGCCATCGGCAATCCCCTGGGACTGGGTTCCTACAATGAGCAGTTCTTC.

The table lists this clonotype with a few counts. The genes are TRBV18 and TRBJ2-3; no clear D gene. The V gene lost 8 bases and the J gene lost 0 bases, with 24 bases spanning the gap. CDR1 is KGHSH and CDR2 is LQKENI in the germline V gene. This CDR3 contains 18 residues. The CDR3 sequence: CASPAPWLALSSTDTQYF. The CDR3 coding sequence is TGTGCCAGCCCAGCTCCGTGGCTTGCCCTATCTAGCACAGATACGCAGTATTTT.

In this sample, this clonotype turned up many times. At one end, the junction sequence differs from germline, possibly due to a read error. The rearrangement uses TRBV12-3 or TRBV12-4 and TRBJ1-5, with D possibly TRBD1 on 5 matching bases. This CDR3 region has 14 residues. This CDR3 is CASSYGGKNQPRHF. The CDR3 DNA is TGTGCCAGCAGTTACGGGGGGAAAAATCAGCCCCGGCATTTT.

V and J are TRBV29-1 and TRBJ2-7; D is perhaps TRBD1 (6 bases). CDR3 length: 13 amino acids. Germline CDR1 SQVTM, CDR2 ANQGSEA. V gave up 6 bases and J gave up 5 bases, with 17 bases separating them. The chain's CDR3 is CSVRTVFYNEQYF. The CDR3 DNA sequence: TGCAGCGTACGGACAGTGTTCTACAACGAGCAGTACTTC.

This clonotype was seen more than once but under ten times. The CDR3 DNA follows: TGTGCCAGCAGTCCCCCGCGGGGGGCCACCTATGGCTACACCTTC. Its protein product is CASSPPRGATYGYTF. The rearrangement joins TRBV28 to TRBJ1-2; tentative D call: TRBD1 (6 bases). Trimming took 5 bases from V and 4 from J, leaving 17 bases between them. The CDR3 is 15 amino acids. CDR1 and CDR2 (germline): MDHEN, SYDVKM.

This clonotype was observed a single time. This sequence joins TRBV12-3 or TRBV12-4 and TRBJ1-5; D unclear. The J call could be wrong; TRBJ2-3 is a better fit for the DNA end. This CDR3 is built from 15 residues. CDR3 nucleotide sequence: TGTGCCAGCAGTTTGAACAGCCGCAGCAGTCAGCCCCAGTATTTT. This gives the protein CASSLNSRSSQPQYF.